Following are 7 T cell receptor beta chains from one sample sequenced in a study of blood T cells in healthy people across ages. Together with a sample-barcoded 5' primer, a J-beta primer mix was included in a second PCR lasting roughly 6 to 12 cycles. MiXCR, applied by TCRdb to the 5' RACE reads, yields one record per CDR3 protein. The top ten clones hold approximately 22% of a sample with 1.8 million or so distinct CDR3 sequences, around 42% of them seen once. The source material was blood. These receptor sequences come from a human donor in good health.

This clonotype turned up a few times. One end of the junction fails to match germline, which may point to a read error. The chain is built from TRBV27 and TRBJ2-1; possible D gene TRBD2, 6 bases. The germline CDR1 and CDR2 sequences are MNHEY and SMNVEV (reference sequence). CDR3 length: 15 residues. In DNA, the CDR3 is TGTGCCAACAGTTTTTCTGCGGGGAGCTACAATGAGCAGTTCTTC. Amino acid sequence: CANSFSAGSYNEQFF.

This clonotype has only a few counts. The chain uses TRBV5-8 and TRBJ2-7; 7 bases are a match to TRBD2. CDR1 is SGHTS, CDR2 YDEGEE, per germline. After removal of 4 bases from V and 5 bases from J, the junction contained 12 bases not matched to a gene. The length of the CDR3 is 15 residues. The CDR3 region has the DNA TGTGCCAGCAGCCCCGGGAGGATGCCTACGAACGAGCAGTACTTC. This sequence encodes CASSPGRMPTNEQYF.

The chain employs TRBV4-1 and TRBJ2-1, with D perhaps being TRBD1 or TRBD2 (6 bases each). Germline V gene data show CDR1 as MGHRA and CDR2 as YSYEKL. The CDR3 spans 17 residues. Trimming took off 4 bases at V and 13 bases at J, with 29 bases between the two ends. The CDR3 DNA is TGCGCCAGCAGCCCCGGGGGCAGCGGAAAATCACAAGAGACCCAGTTCTTC. It specifies CASSPGGSGKSQETQFF.

This chain joins TRBV20-1 and TRBJ2-7; D is undetermined. This CDR3 has 12 residues. Germline V gene lookup returns CDR1 DFQATT and CDR2 SNEGSKA (reference sequence). Trimming removed 2 bases from V and 2 bases from J, with 7 bases in between. CDR3 amino acids: CSARQRAYEQYF. CDR3 bases: TGCAGTGCTAGACAGCGAGCCTACGAGCAGTACTTC.

This clonotype occurred many times. The genes are TRBV6-6 and TRBJ2-5, with D possibly matching TRBD2 (7 bases). The CDR3 covers 14 residues. Deletions cut 6 bases from V and 1 base from J, with 12 bases between. Germline lookup yields CDR1 MNHNY and CDR2 SVGAGI (reference sequence). The CDR3 sequence: CASRKGGGQETQYF. CDR3 coding DNA: TGTGCCAGCAGAAAGGGGGGGGGCCAAGAGACCCAGTACTTC.

Turning to this clonotype: This clone may be a read error of a much larger clone one base away. The chain carries TRBV9 and TRBJ2-4; D ambiguous. With the DNA end fitting TRBJ2-7 better, the J assignment may be wrong. The CDR3 is 11 amino acids. Germline V gene data show CDR1 as SGDLS and CDR2 as YYNGEE. Written as DNA, the CDR3 is TGTGCCACCCAAGGCCACTACGAGCAGTACTTC. Protein: CATQGHYEQYF.

The chain has TRBV2 and TRBJ1-5, with 8 bases matching TRBD1. Germline CDR1 is SNHLY and CDR2 is FYNNEI. CDR3 length: 15 amino acids. V dropped 7 bases and J dropped 4; count of bases not matched to a gene: 9. The CDR3 DNA reads as TGTGCCAGCAACTCACAGGGGGTAGCAAATCAGCCCCAGCATTTT. Encoded protein: CASNSQGVANQPQHF.